This TCR beta chain was observed in a study of shared clonotypes between healthy human individuals. Study-level results: The low donor count limited represented genetic and exposure-history diversity. Even with large depth, rarefaction showed that sorted-subset sequencing was incomplete.

Here immunoSEQ multiplex PCR was the method, and the copy in TCRdb shows in-frame clones only, minus some. The top ten hold around 1.7% of the sample, which has around 2.1 million clones, roughly 91% seen once. As concerns this clone: The antigen is undetermined.

Naive CD8 cells, CD45RO-negative and positively selected for CCR7, excluded terminally differentiated effector memory CD45RA+ cells. Per the germline V gene, CDR1 is MNHNS and CDR2 is SASEGT. J gave up 6 bases and V 2 bases, and 10 bases lay outside the gene matches. CDR3 length: 15 residues. The chain uses TRBV6-1 and TRBJ2-7; 7 bases are a match to TRBD2. This sequence was found in a young man in good health. Some clones in this sample may be carry-over from other donors' samples. The sample was naive CD8+ T cells from PBMCs. CDR3 loop: CASSELGGSGSEQYF. For the CDR3, the DNA is TGTGCCAGCAGTGAACTCGGCGGGAGCGGGTCCGAGCAGTACTTC.